Listed below are T cell receptor beta chains from one sample, sequenced in a study of cytomegalovirus exposure and HLA in healthy donors. This table comes from immunoSEQ multiplex PCR, and its TCRdb copy is limited to in-frame clones, with some not included. In the table there are some 130,000 clones, around three quarters of which are singletons. The sample was PBMCs. The receptors come from a man aged 35 to 55 in good health and CMV-seropositive. The CDR3 runs from the conserved cysteine through the conserved F or W. The order of the fields is CDR3 length, J gene, D gene, V gene, clone size, CDR3 DNA, CDR3 protein. The D gene is left open where the match is weak. Size is stated for part of the rows, as once, few or many counts, or as a class when the clone is expanded.

14 TRBJ2-2 TRBD1 TRBV28 . TGTGCCAGCGGAGGACAGGGCTGGACCGGGGAGCTGTTTTTT CASGGQGWTGELFF
14 TRBJ2-1 . TRBV30 . TGTGCCTGGATCCGGGATCTACCTTACAATGAGCAGTTCTTC CAWIRDLPYNEQFF
14 TRBJ1-5 . TRBV10-3 . TGTGCCATCAGTGAACAGGGAGGCAATCAGCCCCAGCATTTT CAISEQGGNQPQHF
17 TRBJ2-3 TRBD2 TRBV5-4 . TGTGCCAGCAGCTTAGGTCGACTAGCGGCCCTCCGGGATACGCAGTATTTT CASSLGRLAALRDTQYF
15 TRBJ2-3 . TRBV9 few TGTGCCAGCAGCGTAGGGCCATCTCACGGGGATACGCAGTATTTT CASSVGPSHGDTQYF
13 TRBJ1-2 . TRBV5-8 few TGTGCCAGCAGCTTCCGGGGAGTCGAAGGCTACACCTTC CASSFRGVEGYTF
16 TRBJ2-1 TRBD2 TRBV15 . TGTGCCACCAGCAGAGATCATACTAGCGGATACAATGAGCAGTTCTTC CATSRDHTSGYNEQFF
14 TRBJ1-6 . TRBV11-2 . TGTGCCAGCAGCTTAAACGGGGGGAATTCACCCCTCCACTTT CASSLNGGNSPLHF
15 TRBJ2-7 . TRBV27 . TGTGCCAGCACTTTTTCGGGAGCTCGCTCCTACGAGCAGTACTTC CASTFSGARSYEQYF
16 TRBJ1-5 . TRBV6-1 few TGTGCCAGCAGTGAAGCGAGACAGGATGGCAATCAGCCCCAGCATTTT CASSEARQDGNQPQHF
11 TRBJ1-1 . TRBV29-1 . TGCAGCGGGCAGGTGGGCACTGAAGCTTTCTTT CSGQVGTEAFF
14 TRBJ2-7 TRBD1 TRBV13 . TGTGCCAGCAGCACCAGACAGGGACACTACGAGCAGTACTTC CASSTRQGHYEQYF
19 TRBJ2-2 TRBD2 TRBV5-1 . TGCGCCAGCAGCTTGGTCAGGTCTAGCGGGAGGGTCGGAACCGGGGAGCTGTTTTTT CASSLVRSSGRVGTGELFF
13 TRBJ1-6 . TRBV11-3 . TGTGCCAGCAGCCCAGGGATTAATTCACCCCTCCACTTT CASSPGINSPLHF
14 TRBJ1-2 . TRBV25-1 few TGTGCCAGCAGTGGAGCGCCATGGAGCTATGGCTACACCTTC CASSGAPWSYGYTF
12 TRBJ1-2 . TRBV19 . TGTGCCAGTAGTATGGGAGTTAAAGGCTACACCTTC CASSMGVKGYTF
15 TRBJ2-7 TRBD1 TRBV28 . TGTGCCAGCAGACTCTCCGGGACAGGGGCTGACGAGCAGTACTTC CASRLSGTGADEQYF